A selection of T cell receptor beta chains follows, all from one sample in a study of blood T cell repertoires in COVID-19. The assay was immunoSEQ multiplex PCR, and TCRdb's table has in-frame clones only and misses some. The sample has around 270,000 clones; 85% to 90% are singletons. Source material: peripheral blood. The receptors originated from a woman aged 55 to 70 with COVID-19, enrolled during active disease. Both conserved end residues are part of each CDR3. D genes are given only for firm matches. Size is stated for part of the rows, as once, few or many counts, or as a class when the clone is expanded.

abundance: .
v_gene: TRBV11-3
d_gene: TRBD2
j_gene: TRBJ2-5
CDR3nt: TGTGCCAGCAGCTTACGGGGGGACCAAGAGACCCAGTACTTC
CDR3aa: CASSLRGDQETQYF

abundance: .
v_gene: TRBV10-3
d_gene: .
j_gene: TRBJ1-1
CDR3nt: TGTGCCACTCAGGGCCCGGCACCCACTGAAGCTTTCTTT
CDR3aa: CATQGPAPTEAFF

abundance: .
v_gene: TRBV28
d_gene: .
j_gene: TRBJ1-4
CDR3nt: TGTGCCAGCAGTTTGGTAGGGGGAAGTTATGAAAAACTGTTTTTT
CDR3aa: CASSLVGGSYEKLFF

abundance: .
v_gene: TRBV19
d_gene: .
j_gene: TRBJ2-7
CDR3nt: TGTGCCAGTAGTATGGAGGAGAGGTACGAGCAGTACTTC
CDR3aa: CASSMEERYEQYF

abundance: .
v_gene: TRBV20-1
d_gene: TRBD1
j_gene: TRBJ1-5
CDR3nt: TGCAGTGCTAGTCCGGATGCCCGGACAGGGGTTAATCAGCCCCAGCATTTT
CDR3aa: CSASPDARTGVNQPQHF

abundance: .
v_gene: TRBV9
d_gene: TRBD1
j_gene: TRBJ1-6
CDR3nt: TGTGCCAGCAGCCATGGAGGGGCAGGGGGAAATTCACCCCTCCACTTT
CDR3aa: CASSHGGAGGNSPLHF

abundance: .
v_gene: TRBV5-1
d_gene: TRBD1
j_gene: TRBJ1-6
CDR3nt: TGCGCCAGCAGCTTGCAACCGGGACAGACAAATTCACCCCTCCACTTT
CDR3aa: CASSLQPGQTNSPLHF

abundance: .
v_gene: TRBV5-1
d_gene: .
j_gene: TRBJ2-7
CDR3nt: TGCGCCAGCAAGGATACTAGGACGGACCTCTACGAGCAGTACTTC
CDR3aa: CASKDTRTDLYEQYF

abundance: .
v_gene: TRBV27
d_gene: TRBD1
j_gene: TRBJ1-4
CDR3nt: TGTGCCAGCAAAAAGGGGGCTGGGGAAAAACTGTTTTTT
CDR3aa: CASKKGAGEKLFF

abundance: .
v_gene: TRBV6-5
d_gene: .
j_gene: TRBJ1-6
CDR3nt: TGTGCCAGCACCGCGGGGGTTGAGAGTTCACCCCTCCACTTT
CDR3aa: CASTAGVESSPLHF

abundance: .
v_gene: TRBV5-1
d_gene: TRBD1
j_gene: TRBJ2-1
CDR3nt: TGCGCCAGCAGCTTGGGCTTGACAGGGAATGAGCAGTTCTTC
CDR3aa: CASSLGLTGNEQFF

abundance: .
v_gene: TRBV6-2/TRBV6-3
d_gene: .
j_gene: TRBJ2-5
CDR3nt: TGTGCCAGCAGTTACGCAGGGGGGCCGGGGGAGACCCAGTACTTC
CDR3aa: CASSYAGGPGETQYF

abundance: .
v_gene: TRBV7-9
d_gene: .
j_gene: TRBJ2-7
CDR3nt: TGTGCCAGCAGCTTAAAAGGGGCTACCTACGAGCAGTACTTC
CDR3aa: CASSLKGATYEQYF

abundance: few
v_gene: TRBV30
d_gene: TRBD1
j_gene: TRBJ1-4
CDR3nt: TGTGCCGGAACGACAGGGATCAATGAAAAACTGTTTTTT
CDR3aa: CAGTTGINEKLFF

abundance: .
v_gene: TRBV30
d_gene: .
j_gene: TRBJ1-5
CDR3nt: TGTGCCTGGAGTCCCAGGGATGATCAGCCCCAGCATTTT
CDR3aa: CAWSPRDDQPQHF

abundance: .
v_gene: TRBV5-1
d_gene: TRBD1
j_gene: TRBJ2-2
CDR3nt: TGCGCCAGCAGCTTGCAGCACAGGGGGACGGCCGGGGAGCTGTTTTTT
CDR3aa: CASSLQHRGTAGELFF

abundance: .
v_gene: TRBV4-1
d_gene: .
j_gene: TRBJ1-1
CDR3nt: TGCGCCAGCAGCCAAGATTCGGGGGGCGCAGATAACACTGAAGCTTTCTTT
CDR3aa: CASSQDSGGADNTEAFF

abundance: .
v_gene: TRBV7-2
d_gene: TRBD1
j_gene: TRBJ1-1
CDR3nt: TGTGCCAGCAGAATGGGAGGGACAGGTCCTGAAGCTTTCTTT
CDR3aa: CASRMGGTGPEAFF

abundance: .
v_gene: TRBV19
d_gene: .
j_gene: TRBJ1-5
CDR3nt: TGTGCCAGTAGTGCTCTTAGGCAGGGAGGTATTGGCAATCAGCCCCAGCATTTT
CDR3aa: CASSALRQGGIGNQPQHF

abundance: once
v_gene: TRBV27
d_gene: .
j_gene: TRBJ1-5
CDR3nt: TGTGCCAGCAGTTTACTATACCACCCCCGGGTCCAGCCCCAGCATTTT
CDR3aa: CASSLLYHPRVQPQHF

abundance: once
v_gene: TRBV28
d_gene: .
j_gene: TRBJ1-2
CDR3nt: TGTGCCAGCAGCGAAAGAGGGGGGGGGAACTATGGCTACACCTTC
CDR3aa: CASSERGGGNYGYTF

abundance: .
v_gene: TRBV7-3
d_gene: .
j_gene: TRBJ2-2
CDR3nt: TGTGCCAGCAGCTTAGGCCAGGGAGGCACCGGGGAGCTGTTTTTT
CDR3aa: CASSLGQGGTGELFF

abundance: .
v_gene: TRBV9
d_gene: TRBD1
j_gene: TRBJ1-2
CDR3nt: TGTGCCAGCAGCGTAGTCGCAGGGGGAACCTATGGCTACACCTTC
CDR3aa: CASSVVAGGTYGYTF

abundance: .
v_gene: TRBV30
d_gene: .
j_gene: TRBJ2-6
CDR3nt: TGTGCCTGGAGTACCCAAGGGGGGGCTGGGGCCAACGTCCTGACTTTC
CDR3aa: CAWSTQGGAGANVLTF

abundance: few
v_gene: TRBV6-5
d_gene: TRBD1
j_gene: TRBJ2-2
CDR3nt: TGTGCCAGCAACAGGGGAACCGGGGAGCTGTTTTTT
CDR3aa: CASNRGTGELFF

abundance: .
v_gene: TRBV18
d_gene: TRBD2
j_gene: TRBJ2-1
CDR3nt: TGTGCCAGCTCACCAAGGACTAGCGGGAACAATGAGCAGTTCTTC
CDR3aa: CASSPRTSGNNEQFF

abundance: .
v_gene: TRBV11-3
d_gene: TRBD2
j_gene: TRBJ2-1
CDR3nt: TGTGCCAGCAGCTCCGGACTAGCGAGCGGCAATGAGCAGTTCTTC
CDR3aa: CASSSGLASGNEQFF

abundance: .
v_gene: TRBV15
d_gene: .
j_gene: TRBJ1-5
CDR3nt: TGTGCCACCAGCAGACTCATGAGGGGGACGCGTAGCAATCAGCCCCAGCATTTT
CDR3aa: CATSRLMRGTRSNQPQHF

abundance: .
v_gene: TRBV7-8
d_gene: TRBD1
j_gene: TRBJ2-1
CDR3nt: TGTGCCAGCAAGGATGACAGGGGGCGATACTCCTACAATGAGCAGTTCTTC
CDR3aa: CASKDDRGRYSYNEQFF

abundance: .
v_gene: TRBV7-7
d_gene: .
j_gene: TRBJ2-1
CDR3nt: TGTGCCAGCAGCTCCGGGACATTTCGGGGCTCCTACAATGAGCAGTTCTTC
CDR3aa: CASSSGTFRGSYNEQFF

abundance: .
v_gene: TRBV28
d_gene: TRBD1
j_gene: TRBJ2-1
CDR3nt: TGTGCCAGCCAAGACAGGGTTTCGGCGGACTCCTACAATGAGCAGTTCTTC
CDR3aa: CASQDRVSADSYNEQFF

abundance: .
v_gene: TRBV19
d_gene: .
j_gene: TRBJ1-5
CDR3nt: TGTGCCAGTAGTCCCGGGGTCCAGAGTAGCAATCAGCCCCAGCATTTT
CDR3aa: CASSPGVQSSNQPQHF

abundance: .
v_gene: TRBV18
d_gene: .
j_gene: TRBJ2-1
CDR3nt: TGTGCCAGCTCACCAGGGAGGCCCCGGTACAATGAGCAGTTCTTC
CDR3aa: CASSPGRPRYNEQFF